This TCR beta chain was documented in a study of Graves' ophthalmopathy and Graves' hyperthyroidism. Beta-chain TCR CDR3 regions were amplified from RNA transcripts. HTBI primers served in a first-round RT-PCR, which a second-round multiplex PCR followed. TCRdb re-analysed the multiplex PCR reads in MiXCR, keeping a single row per CDR3 protein. The sample contains over 450,000 distinct CDR3 sequences, 14% of which appear only once. Ophthalmopathy cases showed moderate-to-severe activity, scoring CAS ≥3 and NOSPECS ≥4, with duration under 3 months. This receptor was obtained from a woman aged 25 to 45 with Graves' ophthalmopathy. The sequenced sample consisted of blood.

The CDR3 DNA follows: TGTGCCAGCTCATCTAACTGGGCGAACACCGGGGAGCTGTTTTTT. Its protein product is CASSSNWANTGELFF. This chain connects TRBV18 to TRBJ2-2, with D unresolved. The germline CDR1 and CDR2 sequences are KGHSH and LQKENI. The CDR3 runs 15 residues. The V end lost 5 bases, the J end lost 0 bases, and 10 bases lay between the germline ends.